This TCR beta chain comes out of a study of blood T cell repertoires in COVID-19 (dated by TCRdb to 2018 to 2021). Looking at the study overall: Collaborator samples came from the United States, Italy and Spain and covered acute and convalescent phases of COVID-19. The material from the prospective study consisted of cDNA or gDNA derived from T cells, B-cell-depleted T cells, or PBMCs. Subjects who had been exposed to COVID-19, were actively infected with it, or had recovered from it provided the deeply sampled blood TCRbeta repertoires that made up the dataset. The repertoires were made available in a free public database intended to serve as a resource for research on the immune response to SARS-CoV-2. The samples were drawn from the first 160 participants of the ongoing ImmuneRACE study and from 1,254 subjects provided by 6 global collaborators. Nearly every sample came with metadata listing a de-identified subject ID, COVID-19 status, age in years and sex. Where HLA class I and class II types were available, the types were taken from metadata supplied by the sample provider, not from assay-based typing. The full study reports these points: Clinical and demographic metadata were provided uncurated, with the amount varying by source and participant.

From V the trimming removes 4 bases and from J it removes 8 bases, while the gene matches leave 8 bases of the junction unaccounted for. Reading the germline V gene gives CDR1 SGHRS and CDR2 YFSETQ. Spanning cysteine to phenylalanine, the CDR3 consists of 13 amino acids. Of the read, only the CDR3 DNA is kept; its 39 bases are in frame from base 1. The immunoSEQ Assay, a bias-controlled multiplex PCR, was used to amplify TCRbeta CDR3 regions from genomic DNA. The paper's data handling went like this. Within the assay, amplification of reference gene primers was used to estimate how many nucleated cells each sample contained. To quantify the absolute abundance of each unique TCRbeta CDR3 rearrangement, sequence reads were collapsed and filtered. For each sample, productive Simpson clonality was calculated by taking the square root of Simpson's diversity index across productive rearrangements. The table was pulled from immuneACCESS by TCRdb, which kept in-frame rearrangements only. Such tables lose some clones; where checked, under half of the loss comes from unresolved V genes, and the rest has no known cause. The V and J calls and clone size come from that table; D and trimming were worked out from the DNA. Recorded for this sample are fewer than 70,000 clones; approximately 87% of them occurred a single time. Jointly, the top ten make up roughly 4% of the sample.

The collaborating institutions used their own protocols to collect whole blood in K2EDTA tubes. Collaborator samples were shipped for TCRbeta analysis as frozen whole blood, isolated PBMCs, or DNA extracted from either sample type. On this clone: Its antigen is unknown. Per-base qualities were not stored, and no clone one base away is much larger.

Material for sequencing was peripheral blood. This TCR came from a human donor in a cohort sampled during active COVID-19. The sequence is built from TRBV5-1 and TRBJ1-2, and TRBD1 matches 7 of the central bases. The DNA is TGCGCCAGCAGCCCTACTCAAGGGGGCGGCTACACCTTC. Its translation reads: CASSPTQGGGYTF. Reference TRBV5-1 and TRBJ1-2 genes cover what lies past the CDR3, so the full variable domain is KAGVTQTPRYLIKTRGQQVTLSCSPISGHRSVSWYQQTPGQGLQFLFEYFSETQRNKGNFPGRFSGRQFSNSRSEMNVSTLELGDSALYLCASSPTQGGGYTFGSGTRLTVV.